This T cell receptor (beta chain) was captured in a study of blood T cells in healthy people across ages (dated by TCRdb to 2015 to 2017). About the investigation overall: In model experiments, template switching captured about one uniquely barcoded TCR beta cDNA molecule for every two T cells. Using deep sequencing normalized with unique cDNA molecular identifiers, the study measured how TCR beta repertoire diversity changes with age. Donors were grouped into four age groups: young (average roughly 17 years), middle-aged (39), aged (about 60) and long-lived (around 80). To avoid experimental bias, donors of different ages were randomly spread across the sequencing lanes. For two donors (one aged 18 to 30 and one aged 80 or older), the study analyzed two additional independent replicas of 1 million unique cDNA reads from the same blood draw. Findings and caveats that apply to the study as a whole: Total diversity estimates from one million sequenced T cells were considered lower bounds and underestimates. There was a strong correlation between observed TCR beta diversity and the percentage of naive T cells measured by flow cytometry. Since profiling was done on bulk unsorted PBMCs, naive and antigen-experienced compartments could not be conclusively compared. As age increased, observed TCR beta diversity per million T cells dropped in a roughly linear way, and a significant reduction was already evident by age roughly 36. Because donor CMV infection status was unknown, age-related changes in expanded clonotypes were potentially confounded. The long-lived group showed more naive CD4+ T cells, fewer expanded clones and increased TCR diversity than the aged group, suggesting age selection.

Trimming leaves V shorter by 3 bases and J shorter by 5 bases, with the junction holding 5 bases beyond the gene matches. CDR1 is given as SGHRS and CDR2 as YFSETQ, both from the germline V gene. Spanning cysteine to phenylalanine, the CDR3 consists of 15 amino acids. The DNA shown is the 45-base CDR3, in frame from base 1. On this clonotype: Its specific antigen is unknown. No much larger clonotype is one base removed from it; base qualities were not supplied.

Preparation of the library involved 5' RACE. Sequencing was performed on an Illumina HiSeq 2500. A second PCR of 7 to 11 cycles was run with a J-beta primer mix and a sample-barcoded 5' primer. Each TCR beta cDNA molecule received a unique molecular identifier from a template-switch 5' adaptor carrying 12 random nucleotides. Each sample yielded at least 3 million CDR3-containing paired-end reads. First-strand cDNA was synthesized from all RNA with the Mint cDNA synthesis kit, primed by a TRBC-specific oligonucleotide. After uracil-DNA glycosylase treatment, a first 18-cycle PCR used universal primers M1SS and BC2_uni_R on all cDNA. The source study handled its data this way. For normalization, 1 million high-quality reads, each with a distinct molecular identifier, were randomly selected from each sample. Instead of being binned into consensus sequences, reads with shared molecular identifiers were discarded. CDR3 identification, clonotype clustering and error correction used MiTCR with a Q25 quality threshold and the strictest error-elimination algorithm. A nonparametric unseen species model with Euler transformation was used to estimate a lower bound on total TCR beta diversity. The raw public data were reprocessed by TCRdb itself: fastp quality trimming at Q25, MiXCR clonotype calling, in-frame beta chains only. CDR3 protein sequences are deduplicated, and each keeps its most common genes and DNA. It is TCRdb's table, rather than the study itself, that gives the V and J calls and clone size. The sample profile shows 660,000 or so distinct CDR3 sequences; roughly 58% of them were found once. In total, the top ten clones hold over 35% of the sample.

Donors were 39 systemically healthy Caucasian individuals from Russia aged 6 to 90 years. Each donor gave ten milliliters of peripheral blood, collected into EDTA-treated Vacutainer tubes. Ficoll-Paque density-gradient centrifugation was used to isolate PBMCs, with at least 6 million per sample. Total RNA, at least 6 micrograms per sample, was extracted from PBMCs with Trizol reagent. Naive CD45RAhigh/CD27high T cell percentages were measured by flow cytometry on a PBMC aliquot from every donor. The clonotype comes from a man aged 55 to 70 in good health. The rearrangement combines TRBV5-1 with TRBJ2-5, with TRBD2 identical over 12 junction bases. Sequenced input: blood. The DNA sequence is as follows: TGCGCCAGCAGCTCAGGACTAGCGGGGTGGGAGACCCAGTACTTC. This codes for CASSSGLAGWETQYF. The entire variable domain, with the stretches around the CDR3 drawn from the reference TRBV5-1 and TRBJ2-5 proteins, is KAGVTQTPRYLIKTRGQQVTLSCSPISGHRSVSWYQQTPGQGLQFLFEYFSETQRNKGNFPGRFSGRQFSNSRSEMNVSTLELGDSALYLCASSSGLAGWETQYFGPGTRLLVL.